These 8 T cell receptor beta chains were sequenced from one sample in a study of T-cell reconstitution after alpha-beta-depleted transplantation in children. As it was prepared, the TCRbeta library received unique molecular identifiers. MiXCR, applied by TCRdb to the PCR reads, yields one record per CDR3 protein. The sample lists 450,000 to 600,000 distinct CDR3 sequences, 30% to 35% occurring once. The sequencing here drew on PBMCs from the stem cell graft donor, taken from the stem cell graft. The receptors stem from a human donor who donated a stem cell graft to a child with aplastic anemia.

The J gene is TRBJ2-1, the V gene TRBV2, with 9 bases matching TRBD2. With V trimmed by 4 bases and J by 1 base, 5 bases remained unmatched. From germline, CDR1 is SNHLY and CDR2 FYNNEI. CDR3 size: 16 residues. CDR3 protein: CASSVRTSDSYNEQFF. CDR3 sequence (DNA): TGTGCCAGCAGTGTTCGGACTAGCGATTCCTACAATGAGCAGTTCTTC.

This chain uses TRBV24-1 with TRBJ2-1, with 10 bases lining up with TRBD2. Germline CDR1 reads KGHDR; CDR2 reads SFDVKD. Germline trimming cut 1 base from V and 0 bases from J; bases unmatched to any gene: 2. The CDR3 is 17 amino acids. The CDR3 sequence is CATSDFTSGISYNEQFF. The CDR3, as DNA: TGTGCCACCAGTGATTTCACTAGCGGGATCTCCTACAATGAGCAGTTCTTC.

The CDR3 bases are TGTGCCTGGCTACGGGACAGGGGGGCGCACGGCTACACCTTC. This encodes CAWLRDRGAHGYTF. V gene TRBV30 combines with J gene TRBJ1-2, with 11 bases matching TRBD1. CDR1 GTSNPN and CDR2 SVGIG come from the germline V gene (reference sequence). V lost 5 bases and J lost 8; bases outside the gene matches: 10. This CDR3 comprises 14 residues.

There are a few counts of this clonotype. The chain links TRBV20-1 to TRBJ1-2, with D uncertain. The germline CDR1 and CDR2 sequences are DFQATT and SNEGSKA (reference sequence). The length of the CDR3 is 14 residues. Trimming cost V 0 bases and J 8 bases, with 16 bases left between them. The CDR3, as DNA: TGCAGTGCTAGAGATCCGAGACGCCCCGGGGGCTACACCTTC. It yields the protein CSARDPRRPGGYTF.

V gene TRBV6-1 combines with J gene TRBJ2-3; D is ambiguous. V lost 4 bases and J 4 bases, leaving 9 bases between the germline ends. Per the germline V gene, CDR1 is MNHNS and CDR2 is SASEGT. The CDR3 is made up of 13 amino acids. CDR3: CASSGDDPDTQYF. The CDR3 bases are TGTGCCAGCAGTGGCGACGACCCAGATACGCAGTATTTT.

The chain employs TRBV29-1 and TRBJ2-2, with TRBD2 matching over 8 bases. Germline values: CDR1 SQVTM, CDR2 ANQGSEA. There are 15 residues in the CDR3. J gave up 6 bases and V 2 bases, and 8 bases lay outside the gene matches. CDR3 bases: TGCAGCGTTGAACTGAGCGGGAGTACCGCCGGGGAGCTGTTTTTT. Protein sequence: CSVELSGSTAGELFF.

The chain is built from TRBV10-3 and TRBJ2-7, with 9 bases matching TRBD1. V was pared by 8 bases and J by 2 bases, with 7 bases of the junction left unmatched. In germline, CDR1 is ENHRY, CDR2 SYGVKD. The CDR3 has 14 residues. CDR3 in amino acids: CAIGTGREAYEQYV. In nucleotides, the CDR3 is TGTGCCATCGGGACAGGGAGGGAAGCCTACGAGCAGTACGTC.

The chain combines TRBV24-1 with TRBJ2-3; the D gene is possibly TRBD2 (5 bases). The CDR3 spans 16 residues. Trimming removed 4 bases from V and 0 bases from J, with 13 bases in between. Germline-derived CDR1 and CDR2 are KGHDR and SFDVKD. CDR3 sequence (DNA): TGTGCCACCAGTGACGAGACTACCGATAGCACAGATACGCAGTATTTT. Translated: CATSDETTDSTDTQYF.